In this sample, the clone carrying this T cell receptor (beta chain) turned up many times. Its matching antigen is unknown. Gene names and germline match the mouse. The CDR3 end lies 4 residues beyond the end of the read and is filled in from the germline J gene. The data stem from a study of CD8+ T cells in alopecia areata. The CDR3 has 15 residues. Losses at the gene ends were 1 base for V and 5 bases for J; bases not matched to a gene: 3. Germline CDR1 and CDR2: NNHDY and SYVADS. Broader study findings: Mice gave a clearer picture of TCR sharing than patients did, possibly for HLA-related reasons. Scalp sequencing also captures normal skin's resident alphabeta T cells.

cDNA prepared by RNA extraction and subsequent reverse transcription served as the template for sequencing. The assay was immunoSEQ multiplex PCR, and TCRdb's table has in-frame clones only and misses some. The repertoire shows roughly 110,000 clones, none seen only once; the top ten take around a fifth. The sequencing sample was made of lesional skin. The J gene is TRBJ2-1, the V gene TRBV13-3; 10 nucleotides agree with TRBD2. The TCR sequence derives from a C3H/HeJ mouse with alopecia areata. This strain's MHC haplotype is H2-k. CDR3 DNA (partial): TGTGCCAGCAGTGATTCTGGGGGGGCTAATGCT. It is translated as CASSDSGGANA. The whole CDR3 protein reads CASSDSGGANAEQFF.